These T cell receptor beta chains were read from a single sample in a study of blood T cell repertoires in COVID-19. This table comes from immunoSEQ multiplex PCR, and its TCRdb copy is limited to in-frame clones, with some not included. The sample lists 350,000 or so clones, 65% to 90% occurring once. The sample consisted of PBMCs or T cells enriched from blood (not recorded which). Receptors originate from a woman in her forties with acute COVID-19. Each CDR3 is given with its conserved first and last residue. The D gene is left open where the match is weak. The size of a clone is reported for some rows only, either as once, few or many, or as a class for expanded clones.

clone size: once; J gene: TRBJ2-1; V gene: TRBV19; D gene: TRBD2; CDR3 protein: CASSFSGSSYNEQFF; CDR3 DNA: TGTGCCAGTAGTTTTAGCGGGAGCTCCTACAATGAGCAGTTCTTC
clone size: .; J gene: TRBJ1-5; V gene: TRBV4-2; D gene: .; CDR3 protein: CASSQDGPLKGNQPQHF; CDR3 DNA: TGTGCCAGCAGCCAAGATGGGCCCCTAAAAGGCAATCAGCCCCAGCATTTT
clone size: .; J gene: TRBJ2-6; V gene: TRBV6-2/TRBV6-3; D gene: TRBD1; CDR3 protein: CASSRPGQGTGANVLTF; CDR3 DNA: TGTGCCAGCAGTCGGCCGGGACAGGGTACTGGGGCCAACGTCCTGACTTTC
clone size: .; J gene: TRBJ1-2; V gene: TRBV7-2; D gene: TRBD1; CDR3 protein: CASSATGVDGYTF; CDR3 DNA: TGTGCCAGCAGCGCTACAGGGGTGGATGGCTACACCTTC
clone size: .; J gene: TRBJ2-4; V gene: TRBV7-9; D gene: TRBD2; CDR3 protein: CASSPGLATNIQYF; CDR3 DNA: TGTGCCAGCAGCCCCGGACTAGCTACGAACATTCAGTACTTC
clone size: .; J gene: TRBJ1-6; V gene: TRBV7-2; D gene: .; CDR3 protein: CASSLGAELGSPLHF; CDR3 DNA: TGTGCCAGCAGCTTAGGGGCAGAACTAGGATCACCCCTCCACTTT
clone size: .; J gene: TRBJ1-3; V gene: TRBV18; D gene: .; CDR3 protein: CASSSGTGNTIYF; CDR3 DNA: TGTGCCAGCTCATCAGGGACTGGAAACACCATATATTTT
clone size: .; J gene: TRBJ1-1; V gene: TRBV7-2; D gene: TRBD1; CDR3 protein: CASSLATGSKDAFF; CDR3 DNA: TGTGCCAGCAGCTTGGCGACAGGGTCTAAGGACGCTTTCTTT
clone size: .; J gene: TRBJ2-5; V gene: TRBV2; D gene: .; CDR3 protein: CASSDVGGRVQETQYF; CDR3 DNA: TGTGCCAGCAGTGATGTGGGGGGGCGAGTACAAGAGACCCAGTACTTC
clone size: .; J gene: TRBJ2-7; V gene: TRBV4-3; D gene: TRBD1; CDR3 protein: CASSLSWDRTYEQYF; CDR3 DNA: TGCGCCAGCAGCCTATCCTGGGACAGAACATACGAGCAGTACTTC
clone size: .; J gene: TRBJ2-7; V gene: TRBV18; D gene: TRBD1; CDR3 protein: CASSPGTGAFEQYF; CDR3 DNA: TGTGCCAGCTCGCCCGGGACAGGGGCTTTCGAGCAGTACTTC
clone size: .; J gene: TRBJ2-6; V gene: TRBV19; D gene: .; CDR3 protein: CASSIPSAGANVLTF; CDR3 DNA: TGTGCCAGTAGTATCCCCTCCGCGGGGGCCAACGTCCTGACTTTC
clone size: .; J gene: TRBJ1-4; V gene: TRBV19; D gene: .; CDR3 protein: CASGGARIEKLFF; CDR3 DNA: TGTGCCAGTGGAGGGGCTAGGATTGAAAAACTGTTTTTT
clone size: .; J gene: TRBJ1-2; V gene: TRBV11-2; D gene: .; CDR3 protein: CASSLDSGYGYTF; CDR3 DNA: TGTGCCAGCAGCTTAGATTCGGGCTATGGCTACACCTTC
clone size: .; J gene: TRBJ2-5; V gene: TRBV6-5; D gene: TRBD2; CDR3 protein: CASSYTGTSAQETQYF; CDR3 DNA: TGTGCCAGCAGTTACACCGGGACTAGCGCGCAAGAGACCCAGTACTTC
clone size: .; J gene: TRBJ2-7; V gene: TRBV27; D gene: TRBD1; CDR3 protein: CASRTLVPFRDRSSYEQYF; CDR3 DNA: TGTGCCAGCAGGACGTTAGTCCCTTTCCGGGACAGAAGCTCCTACGAGCAGTACTTC
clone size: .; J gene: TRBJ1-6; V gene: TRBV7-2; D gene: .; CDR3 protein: CASSRQRQIDNSPLHF; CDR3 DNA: TGTGCCAGCAGCCGGCAGCGACAGATAGATAATTCACCCCTCCACTTT
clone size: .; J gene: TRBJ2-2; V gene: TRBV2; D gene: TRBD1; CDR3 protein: CASRGQTNTGELFF; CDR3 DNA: TGTGCCAGCAGGGGACAGACGAACACCGGGGAGCTGTTTTTT
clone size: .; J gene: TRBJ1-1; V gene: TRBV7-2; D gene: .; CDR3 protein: CASSNYRAFF; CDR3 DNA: TGTGCCAGCAGTAACTATAGAGCTTTCTTT
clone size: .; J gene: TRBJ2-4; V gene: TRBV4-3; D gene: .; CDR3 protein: CASSQGLDKAKNIQYF; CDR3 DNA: TGCGCCAGCAGCCAAGGGTTGGACAAAGCCAAAAACATTCAGTACTTC
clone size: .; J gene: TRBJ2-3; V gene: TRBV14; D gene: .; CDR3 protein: CASRGWEATDTQYF; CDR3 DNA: TGTGCCAGCAGGGGATGGGAGGCCACAGATACGCAGTATTTT
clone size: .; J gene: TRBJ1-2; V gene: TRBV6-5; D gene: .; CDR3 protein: CASSSVSGVAGYTF; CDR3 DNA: TGTGCCAGCAGTTCTGTTTCGGGGGTCGCTGGCTACACCTTC
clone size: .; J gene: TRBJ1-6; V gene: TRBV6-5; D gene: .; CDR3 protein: CASSRGGDYNSPLHF; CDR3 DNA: TGTGCCAGCTCCCGGGGGGGGGACTATAATTCACCCCTCCACTTT
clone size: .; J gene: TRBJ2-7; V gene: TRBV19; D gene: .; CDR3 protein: CASSIRGYYEQYF; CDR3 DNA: TGTGCCAGTAGTATAAGGGGCTACTATGAGCAGTACTTC
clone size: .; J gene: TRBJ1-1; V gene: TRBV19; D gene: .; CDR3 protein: CASRETGVGVAFF; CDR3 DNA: TGTGCCAGTAGGGAGACAGGCGTAGGGGTGGCTTTCTTT
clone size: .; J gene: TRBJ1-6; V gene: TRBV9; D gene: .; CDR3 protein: CASSVSQGPLHF; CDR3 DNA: TGTGCCAGCAGCGTATCGCAGGGACCCCTCCACTTT
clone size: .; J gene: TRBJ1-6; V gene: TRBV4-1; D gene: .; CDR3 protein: CASSHLLSVGGPVSPLHF; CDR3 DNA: TGCGCCAGCAGCCATCTTCTTTCTGTTGGGGGCCCGGTTTCACCCCTCCACTTT
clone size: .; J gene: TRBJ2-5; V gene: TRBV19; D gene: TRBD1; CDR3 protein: CASRETGGQETQYF; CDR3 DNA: TGTGCCAGTCGCGAGACAGGGGGCCAGGAGACCCAGTACTTC
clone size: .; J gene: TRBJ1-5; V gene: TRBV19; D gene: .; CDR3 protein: CASSSDSTEPGTFNQPQHF; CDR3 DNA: TGTGCCAGTAGTAGCGATTCGACCGAACCAGGAACTTTCAATCAGCCCCAGCATTTT
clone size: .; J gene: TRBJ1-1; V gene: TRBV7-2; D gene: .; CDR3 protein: CASSLVSMNTEAFF; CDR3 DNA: TGTGCCAGCAGCTTAGTTTCAATGAACACTGAAGCTTTCTTT
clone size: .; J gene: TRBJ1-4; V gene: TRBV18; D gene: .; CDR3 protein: CASSPVGRSGKLFF; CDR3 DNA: TGTGCCAGCTCACCCGTCGGGCGCTCAGGGAAACTGTTTTTT
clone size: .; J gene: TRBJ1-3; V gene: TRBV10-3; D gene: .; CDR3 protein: CAISEDNAGNTIYF; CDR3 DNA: TGTGCCATCAGTGAGGACAACGCCGGAAACACCATATATTTT
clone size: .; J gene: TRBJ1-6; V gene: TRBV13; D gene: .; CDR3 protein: CASSQAFNSPLHF; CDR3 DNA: TGTGCCAGCAGCCAGGCTTTTAATTCACCCCTCCACTTT
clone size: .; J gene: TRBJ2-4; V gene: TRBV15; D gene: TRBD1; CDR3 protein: CATRPDRDLLGAKNIQYF; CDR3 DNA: TGTGCCACCAGGCCGGACAGGGACCTACTAGGGGCCAAAAACATTCAGTACTTC
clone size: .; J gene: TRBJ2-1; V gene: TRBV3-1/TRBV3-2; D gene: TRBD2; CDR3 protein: CASSPGTSGTDEQFF; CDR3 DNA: TGTGCCAGCAGCCCCGGGACTAGCGGGACGGATGAGCAGTTCTTC
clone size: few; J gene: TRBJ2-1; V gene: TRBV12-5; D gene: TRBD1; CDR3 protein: CASGLEGGREQFF; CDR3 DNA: TGTGCTAGTGGTTTGGAAGGGGGCAGAGAACAGTTCTTC
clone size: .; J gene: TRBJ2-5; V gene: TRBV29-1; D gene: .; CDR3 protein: CSVEGRGLGQETQYF; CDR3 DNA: TGCAGCGTTGAAGGGAGGGGGCTGGGGCAAGAGACCCAGTACTTC
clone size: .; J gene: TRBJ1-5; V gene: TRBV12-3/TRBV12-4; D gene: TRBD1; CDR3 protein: CASRLQGQPQHF; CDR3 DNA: TGTGCCAGCAGATTACAGGGGCAGCCCCAGCATTTT
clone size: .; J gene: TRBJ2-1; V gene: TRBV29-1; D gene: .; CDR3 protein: CSGGQGSFNEQFF; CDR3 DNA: TGCAGCGGGGGGCAGGGGTCTTTCAATGAGCAGTTCTTC
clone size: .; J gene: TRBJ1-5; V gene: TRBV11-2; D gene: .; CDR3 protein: CASSLDSHQPQHF; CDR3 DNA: TGTGCCAGCAGCTTAGACTCCCATCAGCCCCAGCATTTT
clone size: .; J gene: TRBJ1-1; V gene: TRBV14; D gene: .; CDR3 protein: CASSQAGSLNTEAFF; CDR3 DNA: TGTGCCAGCAGCCAAGCCGGGAGTTTGAACACTGAAGCTTTCTTT
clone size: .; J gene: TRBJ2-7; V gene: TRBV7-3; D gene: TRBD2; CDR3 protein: CASSPRRTSGGNEQYF; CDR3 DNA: TGTGCCAGCAGCCCGCGCCGGACTAGCGGGGGTAACGAGCAGTACTTC
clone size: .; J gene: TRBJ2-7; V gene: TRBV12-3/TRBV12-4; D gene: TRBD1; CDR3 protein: CASSPGQDEQYF; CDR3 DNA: TGTGCCAGCAGTCCCGGACAGGACGAGCAGTACTTC
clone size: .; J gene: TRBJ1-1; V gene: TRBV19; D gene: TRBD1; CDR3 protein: CASTTSFLRGLDTEAFF; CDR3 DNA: TGTGCCAGTACTACCAGTTTCCTCAGGGGGCTTGACACTGAAGCTTTCTTT
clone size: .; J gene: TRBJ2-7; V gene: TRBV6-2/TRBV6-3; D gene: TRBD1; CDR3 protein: CASSKDRAGTYEQYF; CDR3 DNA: TGTGCCAGCAGTAAGGACAGGGCAGGGACGTACGAGCAGTACTTC
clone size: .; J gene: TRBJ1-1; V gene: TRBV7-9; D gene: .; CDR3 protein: CASSSRATEAFF; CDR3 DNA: TGTGCCAGCAGCTCCCGAGCCACTGAAGCTTTCTTT
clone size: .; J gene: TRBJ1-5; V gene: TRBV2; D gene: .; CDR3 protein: CASFPGGAGNQPQHF; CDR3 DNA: TGTGCCAGCTTCCCCGGGGGGGCGGGCAATCAGCCCCAGCATTTT
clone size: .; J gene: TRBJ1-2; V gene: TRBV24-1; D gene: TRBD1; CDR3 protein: CATQAPGQGKGYGYTF; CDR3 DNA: TGTGCCACCCAGGCCCCGGGACAGGGGAAAGGATATGGCTACACCTTC
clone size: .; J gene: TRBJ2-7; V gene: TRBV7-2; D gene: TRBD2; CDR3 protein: CASRDTSGRGSYEQYF; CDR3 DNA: TGTGCCAGCAGGGATACTAGCGGGAGGGGGTCCTACGAGCAGTACTTC